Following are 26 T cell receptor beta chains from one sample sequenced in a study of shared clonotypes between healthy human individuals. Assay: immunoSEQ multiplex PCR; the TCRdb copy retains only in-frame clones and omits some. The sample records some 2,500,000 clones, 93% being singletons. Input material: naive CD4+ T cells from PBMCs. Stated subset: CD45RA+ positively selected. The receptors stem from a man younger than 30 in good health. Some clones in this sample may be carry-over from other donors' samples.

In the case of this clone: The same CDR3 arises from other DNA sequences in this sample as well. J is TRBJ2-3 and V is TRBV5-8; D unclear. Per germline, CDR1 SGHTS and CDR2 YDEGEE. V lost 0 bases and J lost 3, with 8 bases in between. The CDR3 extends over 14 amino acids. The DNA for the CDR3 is TGTGCCAGCAGCTTGGGGGGTGGGACAGATACGCAGTATTTT. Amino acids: CASSLGGGTDTQYF.

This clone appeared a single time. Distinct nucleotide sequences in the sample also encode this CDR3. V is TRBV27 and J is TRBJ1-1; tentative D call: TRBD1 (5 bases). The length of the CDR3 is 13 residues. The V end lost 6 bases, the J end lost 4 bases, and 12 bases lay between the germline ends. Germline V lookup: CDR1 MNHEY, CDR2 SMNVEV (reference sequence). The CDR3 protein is CASSRTGGTEAFF. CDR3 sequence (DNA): TGTGCCAGCAGCCGTACGGGGGGCACTGAAGCTTTCTTT.

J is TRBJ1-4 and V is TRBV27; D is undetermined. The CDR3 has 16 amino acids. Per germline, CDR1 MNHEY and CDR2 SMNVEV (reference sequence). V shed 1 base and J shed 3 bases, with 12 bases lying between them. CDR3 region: CASSLWARRANEKLFF. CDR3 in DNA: TGTGCCAGCAGTTTATGGGCCCGACGGGCTAATGAAAAACTGTTTTTT.

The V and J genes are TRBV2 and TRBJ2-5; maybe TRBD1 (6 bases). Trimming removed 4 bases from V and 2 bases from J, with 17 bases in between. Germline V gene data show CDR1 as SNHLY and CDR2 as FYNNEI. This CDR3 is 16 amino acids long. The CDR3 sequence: CASSVGGGLGQETQYF. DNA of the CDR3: TGTGCCAGCAGTGTTGGGGGCGGGCTGGGGCAAGAGACCCAGTACTTC. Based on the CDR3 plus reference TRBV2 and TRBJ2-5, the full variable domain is EPEVTQTPSHQVTQMGQEVILRCVPISNHLYFYWYRQILGQKVEFLVSFYNNEISEKSEIFDDQFSVERPDGSNFTLKIRSTKLEDSAMYFCASSVGGGLGQETQYFGPGTRLLVL.

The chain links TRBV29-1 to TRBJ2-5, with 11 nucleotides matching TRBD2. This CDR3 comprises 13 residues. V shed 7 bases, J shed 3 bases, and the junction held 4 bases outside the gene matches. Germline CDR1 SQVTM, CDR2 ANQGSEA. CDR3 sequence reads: CSAGTSGKETQYF. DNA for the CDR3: TGCAGCGCTGGGACTAGCGGAAAAGAGACCCAGTACTTC.

CDR3 nucleotides: TGTGCCAGCAGCCCCGGACCTCTACCGAACTACGAGCAGTACTTC. It is translated as CASSPGPLPNYEQYF. This chain uses TRBV7-9 with TRBJ2-7, with D hard to call. CDR3 length: 15 amino acids. Trimming pared 5 bases from V and 3 bases from J, leaving 17 bases between. The V gene's germline CDR1 is SEHNR and CDR2 FQNEAQ (reference sequence). The full variable domain, with the rest looked up from reference TRBV7-9 and TRBJ2-7, is DTGVSQNPRHKITKRGQNVTFRCDPISEHNRLYWYRQTLGQGPEFLTYFQNEAQLEKSRLLSDRFSAERPKGSFSTLEIQRTEQGDSAMYLCASSPGPLPNYEQYFGPGTRLTVT.

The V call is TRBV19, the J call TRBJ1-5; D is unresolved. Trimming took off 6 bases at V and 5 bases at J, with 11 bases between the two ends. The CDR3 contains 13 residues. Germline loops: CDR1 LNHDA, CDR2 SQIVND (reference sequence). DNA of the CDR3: TGTGCCAGTAGGTCGGAGGGCCATCAGCCCCAGCATTTT. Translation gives CASRSEGHQPQHF.

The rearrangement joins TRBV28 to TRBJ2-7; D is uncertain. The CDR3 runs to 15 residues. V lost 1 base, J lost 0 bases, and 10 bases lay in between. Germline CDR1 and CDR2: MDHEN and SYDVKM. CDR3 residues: CASSLFAANSYEQYF. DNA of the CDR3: TGTGCCAGCAGTTTATTTGCGGCGAACTCCTACGAGCAGTACTTC.

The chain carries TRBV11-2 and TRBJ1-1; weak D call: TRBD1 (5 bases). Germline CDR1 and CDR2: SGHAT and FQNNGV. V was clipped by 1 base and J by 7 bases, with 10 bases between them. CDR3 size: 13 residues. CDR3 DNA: TGTGCCAGCAGCTTAGGGGACCGGCGTGAAGCTTTCTTT. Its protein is CASSLGDRREAFF. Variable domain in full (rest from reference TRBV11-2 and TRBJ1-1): EAGVAQSPRYKIIEKRQSVAFWCNPISGHATLYWYQQILGQGPKLLIQFQNNGVVDDSQLPKDRFSAERLKGVDSTLKIQPAKLEDSAVYLCASSLGDRREAFFGQGTRLTVV.

The CDR3 region is CASSSPLGLAGSTQYF. DNA of the CDR3: TGTGCCAGCAGCTCTCCCTTGGGACTAGCGGGAAGTACGCAGTATTTT. This chain links TRBV7-3 with TRBJ2-3, with TRBD2 matching 13 bases. Germline values: CDR1 SGHTA, CDR2 FQGTGA. Losses at the gene ends were 4 bases for V and 8 bases for J; bases not matched to a gene: 9. The CDR3 contains 16 residues. The full variable domain, its missing parts supplied by reference TRBV7-3 and TRBJ2-3, is GAGVSQTPSNKVTEKGKYVELRCDPISGHTALYWYRQSLGQGPEFLIYFQGTGAADDSGLPNDRFFAVRPEGSVSTLKIQRTERGDSAVYLCASSSPLGLAGSTQYFGPGTRLTVL.

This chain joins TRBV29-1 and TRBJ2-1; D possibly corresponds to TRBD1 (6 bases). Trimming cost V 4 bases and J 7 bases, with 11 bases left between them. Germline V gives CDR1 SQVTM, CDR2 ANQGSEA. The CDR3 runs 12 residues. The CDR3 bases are TGCAGCGTTGCATTAAGGGGGAATGAGCAGTTCTTC. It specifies CSVALRGNEQFF.

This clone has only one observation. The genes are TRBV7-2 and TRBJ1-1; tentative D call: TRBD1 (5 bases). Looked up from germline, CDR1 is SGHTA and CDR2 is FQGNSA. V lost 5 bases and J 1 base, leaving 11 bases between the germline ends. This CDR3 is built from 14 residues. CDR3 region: CASSILGGNTEAFF. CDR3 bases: TGTGCCAGCAGCATCCTGGGGGGGAACACTGAAGCTTTCTTT.

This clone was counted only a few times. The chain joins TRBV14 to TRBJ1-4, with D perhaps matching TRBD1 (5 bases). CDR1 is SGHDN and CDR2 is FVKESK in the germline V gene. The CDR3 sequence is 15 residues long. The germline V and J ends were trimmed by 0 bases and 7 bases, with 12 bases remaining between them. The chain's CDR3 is CASSQDPRVGEKLFF. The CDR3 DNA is TGTGCCAGCAGCCAAGACCCCAGGGTCGGTGAAAAACTGTTTTTT.

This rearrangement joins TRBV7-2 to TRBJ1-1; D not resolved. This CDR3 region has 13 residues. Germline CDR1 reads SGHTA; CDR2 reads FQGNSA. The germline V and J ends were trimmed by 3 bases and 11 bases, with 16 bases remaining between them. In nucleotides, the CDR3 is TGTGCCAGCAGCTTGTATTCGGGAAATGGGGCTTTCTTT. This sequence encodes CASSLYSGNGAFF.

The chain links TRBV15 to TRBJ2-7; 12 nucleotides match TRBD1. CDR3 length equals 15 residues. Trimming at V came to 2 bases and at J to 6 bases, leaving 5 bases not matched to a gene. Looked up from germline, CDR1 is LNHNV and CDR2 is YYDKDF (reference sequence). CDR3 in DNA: TGTGCCACCAGCAGAAGGGGACAGGGGGCTGGCGAGCAGTACTTC. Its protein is CATSRRGQGAGEQYF.

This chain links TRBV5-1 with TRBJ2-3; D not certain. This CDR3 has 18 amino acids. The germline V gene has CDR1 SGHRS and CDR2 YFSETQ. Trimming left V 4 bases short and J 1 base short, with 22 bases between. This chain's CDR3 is CASSRPEQGSSRTDTQYF. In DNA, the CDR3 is TGCGCCAGCAGCAGGCCTGAGCAAGGTAGTTCGCGCACAGATACGCAGTATTTT.

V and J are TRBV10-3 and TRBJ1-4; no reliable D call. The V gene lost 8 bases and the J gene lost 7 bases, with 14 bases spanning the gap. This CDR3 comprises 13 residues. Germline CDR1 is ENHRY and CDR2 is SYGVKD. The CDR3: CAIGRREGEKLFF. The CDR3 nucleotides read TGTGCCATCGGGAGGAGGGAAGGTGAAAAACTGTTTTTT.

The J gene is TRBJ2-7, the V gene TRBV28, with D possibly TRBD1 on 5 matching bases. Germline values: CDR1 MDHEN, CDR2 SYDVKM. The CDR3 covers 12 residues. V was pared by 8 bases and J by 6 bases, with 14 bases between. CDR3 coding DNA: TGTGCCAGCGCAGGACAAATACCCGAGCAGTACTTC. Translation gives CASAGQIPEQYF.

CDR3 region: CASSTSPGRTGELFF. DNA for the CDR3: TGTGCCAGTAGTACCAGTCCGGGTCGCACCGGGGAGCTGTTTTTT. V is TRBV19 and J is TRBJ2-2; D call uncertain. The germline CDR1 and CDR2 sequences are LNHDA and SQIVND (reference sequence). The CDR3 has 15 amino acids. Trimming left V 4 bases short and J 4 bases short, with 13 bases between.

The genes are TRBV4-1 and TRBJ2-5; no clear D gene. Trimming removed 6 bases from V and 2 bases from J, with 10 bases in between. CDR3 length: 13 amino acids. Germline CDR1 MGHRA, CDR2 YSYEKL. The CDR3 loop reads CASSVAIQETQYF. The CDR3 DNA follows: TGCGCCAGCAGTGTGGCGATACAAGAGACCCAGTACTTC.

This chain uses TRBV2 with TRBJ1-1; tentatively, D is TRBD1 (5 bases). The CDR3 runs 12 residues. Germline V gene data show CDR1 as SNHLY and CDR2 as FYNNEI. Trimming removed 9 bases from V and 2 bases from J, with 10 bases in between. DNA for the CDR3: TGTGCCAGTCAAAGGGGAAACACTGAAGCTTTCTTT. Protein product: CASQRGNTEAFF.

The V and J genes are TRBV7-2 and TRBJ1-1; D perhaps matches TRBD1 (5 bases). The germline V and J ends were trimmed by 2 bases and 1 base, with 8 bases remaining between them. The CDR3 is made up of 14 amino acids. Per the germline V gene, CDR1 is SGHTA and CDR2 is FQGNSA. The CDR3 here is CASSLMQGNTEAFF. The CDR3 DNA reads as TGTGCCAGCAGCTTAATGCAGGGGAACACTGAAGCTTTCTTT.

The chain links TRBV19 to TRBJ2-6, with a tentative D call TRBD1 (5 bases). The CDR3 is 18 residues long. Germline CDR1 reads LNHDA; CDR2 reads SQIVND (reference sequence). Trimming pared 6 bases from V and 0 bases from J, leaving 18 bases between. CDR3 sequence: CASSWLGRVGSGANVLTF. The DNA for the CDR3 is TGTGCCAGTAGCTGGTTGGGCAGGGTAGGCTCTGGGGCCAACGTCCTGACTTTC.

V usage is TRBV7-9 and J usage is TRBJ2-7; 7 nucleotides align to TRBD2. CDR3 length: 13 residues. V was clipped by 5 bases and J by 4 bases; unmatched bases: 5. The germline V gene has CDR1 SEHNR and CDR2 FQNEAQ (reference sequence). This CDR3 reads CASSRDGGYEQYF. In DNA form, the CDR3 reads TGTGCCAGCAGCCGGGACGGGGGGTACGAGCAGTACTTC.

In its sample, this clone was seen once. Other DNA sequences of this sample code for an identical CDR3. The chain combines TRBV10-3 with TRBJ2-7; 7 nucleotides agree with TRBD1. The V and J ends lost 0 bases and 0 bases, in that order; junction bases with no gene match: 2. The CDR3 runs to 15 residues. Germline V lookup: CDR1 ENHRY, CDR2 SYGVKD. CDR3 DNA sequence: TGTGCCATCAGTGAGTCGACAGGGCCCTCCTACGAGCAGTACTTC. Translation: CAISESTGPSYEQYF.

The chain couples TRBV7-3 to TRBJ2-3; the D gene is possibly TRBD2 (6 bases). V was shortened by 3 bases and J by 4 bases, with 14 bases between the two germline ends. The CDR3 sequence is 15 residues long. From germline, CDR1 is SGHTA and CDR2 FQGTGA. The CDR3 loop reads CASSFRSGGADTQYF. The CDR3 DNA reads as TGTGCCAGCAGCTTCCGGTCCGGAGGGGCAGATACGCAGTATTTT.